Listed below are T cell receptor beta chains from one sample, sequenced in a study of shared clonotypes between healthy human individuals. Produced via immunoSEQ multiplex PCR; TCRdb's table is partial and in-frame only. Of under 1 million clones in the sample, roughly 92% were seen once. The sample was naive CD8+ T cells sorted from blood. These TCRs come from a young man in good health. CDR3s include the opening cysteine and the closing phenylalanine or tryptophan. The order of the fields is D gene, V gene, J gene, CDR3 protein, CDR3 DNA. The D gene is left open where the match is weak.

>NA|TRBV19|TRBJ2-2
CASTEGRNFPGELFF
TGTGCCAGTACGGAGGGGCGGAATTTTCCCGGGGAGCTGTTTTTT
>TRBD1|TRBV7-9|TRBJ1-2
CASSLGTAPKVGYTF
TGTGCCAGCAGCCTAGGGACAGCTCCTAAGGTCGGCTACACCTTC
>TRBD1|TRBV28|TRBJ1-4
CASSPLTGGWANEKLFF
TGTGCCAGCAGTCCTTTGACAGGGGGCTGGGCTAATGAAAAACTGTTTTTT
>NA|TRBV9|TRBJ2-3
CASSAFILSTDTQYF
TGTGCCAGCAGCGCCTTTATATTGAGCACAGATACGCAGTATTTT
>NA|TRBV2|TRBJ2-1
CASSDSSVGANDNEQFF
TGTGCCAGCAGTGATAGTTCAGTCGGGGCTAACGACAATGAGCAGTTCTTC
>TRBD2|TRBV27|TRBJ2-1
CASSLVLAGGREQFF
TGTGCCAGCAGTTTAGTACTAGCGGGAGGCAGGGAGCAGTTCTTC
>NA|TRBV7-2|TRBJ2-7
CASSLGASYEQYF
TGTGCCAGCAGCTTAGGAGCTTCTTACGAGCAGTACTTC
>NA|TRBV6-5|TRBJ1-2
CANHWGGDLYGYTF
TGTGCCAACCATTGGGGGGGGGACCTCTATGGCTACACCTTC
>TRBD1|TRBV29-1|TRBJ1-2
CSDCRQGALKVGTF
TGCAGCGATTGTCGACAGGGGGCTCTAAAAGTGGGAACCTTC
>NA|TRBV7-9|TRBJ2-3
CASSYTKGPSTDTQYF
TGTGCCAGCAGCTACACGAAGGGCCCTAGCACAGATACGCAGTATTTT
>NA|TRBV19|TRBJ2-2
CASSIMRVGTGELFF
TGTGCCAGTAGTATCATGAGGGTAGGGACCGGGGAGCTGTTTTTT
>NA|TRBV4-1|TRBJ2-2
CASSQDSGVYTGELFF
TGCGCCAGCAGCCAAGATTCCGGAGTTTATACCGGGGAGCTGTTTTTT
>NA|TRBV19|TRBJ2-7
CASSRDGNYEQYF
TGTGCCAGTAGTAGGGACGGGAACTACGAGCAGTACTTC
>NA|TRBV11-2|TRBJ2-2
CASSHWVRGRNLNTGELFF
TGTGCCAGCAGCCACTGGGTTAGGGGACGAAACCTTAACACCGGGGAGCTGTTTTTT
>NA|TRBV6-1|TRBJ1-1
CASSEALQLIAFF
TGTGCCAGCAGTGAAGCGCTTCAACTGATAGCTTTCTTT
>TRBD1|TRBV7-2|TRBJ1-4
CASSYGDRRNEKLFF
TGTGCCAGCAGCTATGGGGACAGGAGGAATGAAAAACTGTTTTTT
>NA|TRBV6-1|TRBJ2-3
CASSEIQGGFTDTQYF
TGTGCCAGCAGTGAAATACAGGGTGGGTTCACAGATACGCAGTATTTT
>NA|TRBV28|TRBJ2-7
CASSTPAYEQYF
TGTGCCAGCAGCACACCCGCCTACGAGCAGTACTTC
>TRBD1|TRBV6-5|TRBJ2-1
CASRIDRGVYNEQFF
TGTGCCAGCAGAATTGACAGGGGGGTTTACAATGAGCAGTTCTTC
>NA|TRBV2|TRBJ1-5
CASSEDIAGNQPQHF
TGTGCCAGCAGTGAAGATATTGCGGGGAATCAGCCCCAGCATTTT
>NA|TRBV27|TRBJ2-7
CASSLWAGPYEQYF
TGTGCCAGCAGTTTATGGGCGGGACCCTACGAGCAGTACTTC
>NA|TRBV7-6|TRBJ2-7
CASSLGDPYEQYF
TGTGCCAGCAGCTTAGGTGACCCCTACGAGCAGTACTTC
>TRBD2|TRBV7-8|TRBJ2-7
CASSLGSGLSYEQYF
TGTGCCAGCAGCTTAGGTAGCGGGCTCTCCTACGAGCAGTACTTC
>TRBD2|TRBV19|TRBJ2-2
CASREGLAANTGELFF
TGTGCCAGTAGGGAGGGACTAGCGGCGAACACCGGGGAGCTGTTTTTT
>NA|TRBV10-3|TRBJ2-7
CAISESAVTYEQYF
TGTGCCATCAGTGAGTCGGCGGTCACCTACGAGCAGTACTTC
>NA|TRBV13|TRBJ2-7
CASSWGRSSYEQYF
TGTGCCAGCAGCTGGGGACGGAGCTCCTACGAGCAGTACTTC
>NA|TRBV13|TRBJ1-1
CASSWTLNTEAFF
TGTGCCAGCAGCTGGACCCTTAACACTGAAGCTTTCTTT
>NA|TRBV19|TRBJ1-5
CASSRSRDSNQPQHF
TGTGCCAGTAGTAGGAGCAGGGATAGCAATCAGCCCCAGCATTTT